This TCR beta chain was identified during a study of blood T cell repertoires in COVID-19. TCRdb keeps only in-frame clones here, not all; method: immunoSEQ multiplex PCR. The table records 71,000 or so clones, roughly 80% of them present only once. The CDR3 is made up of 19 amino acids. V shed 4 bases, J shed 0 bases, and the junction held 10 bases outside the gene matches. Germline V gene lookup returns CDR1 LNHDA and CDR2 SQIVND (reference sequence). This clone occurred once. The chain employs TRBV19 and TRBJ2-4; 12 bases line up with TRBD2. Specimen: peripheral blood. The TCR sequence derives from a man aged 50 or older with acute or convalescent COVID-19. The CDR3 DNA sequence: TGTGCCAGTAGTAAACTAGCGGGGGGACCAAAGCTAGCCAAAAACATTCAGTACTTC. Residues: CASSKLAGGPKLAKNIQYF.